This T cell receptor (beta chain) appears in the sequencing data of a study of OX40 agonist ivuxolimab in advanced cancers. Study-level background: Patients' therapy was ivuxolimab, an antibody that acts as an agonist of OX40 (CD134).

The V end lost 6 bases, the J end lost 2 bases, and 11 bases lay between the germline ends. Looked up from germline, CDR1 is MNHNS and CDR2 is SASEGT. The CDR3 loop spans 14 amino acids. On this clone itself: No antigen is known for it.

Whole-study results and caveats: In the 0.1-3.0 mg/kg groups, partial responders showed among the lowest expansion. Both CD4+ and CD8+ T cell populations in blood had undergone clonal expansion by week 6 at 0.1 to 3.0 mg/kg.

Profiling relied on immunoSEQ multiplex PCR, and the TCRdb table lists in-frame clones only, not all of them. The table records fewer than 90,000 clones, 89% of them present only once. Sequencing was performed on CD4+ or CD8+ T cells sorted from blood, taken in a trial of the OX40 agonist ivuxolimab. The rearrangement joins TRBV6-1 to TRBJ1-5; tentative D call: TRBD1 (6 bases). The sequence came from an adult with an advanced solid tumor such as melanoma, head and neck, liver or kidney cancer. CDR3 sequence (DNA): TGTGCCAGCAGGGGGGCGCGGGGCAATCAGCCCCAGCATTTT. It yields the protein CASRGARGNQPQHF.